This TCR beta chain is drawn from a study of brain metastases from non-small cell lung cancer. Profiled with immunoSEQ multiplex PCR; TCRdb holds only in-frame clones, not every one. This table holds more than 7,500 clones, around four fifths found once. Study-wide results and caveats: Metastases had sparse T cells but largely shared repertoires with primaries. Expanded T-cell clones appeared in around 58% of brain metastases over primaries. Fewer infiltrating T cells were found in brain metastases than primaries.

Details on this clone: Its antigen is undetermined. In the same sample, other DNA sequences code for this CDR3.

Specimen: primary lung tumor tissue. The TCR comes from a donor at least 40 years old with non-small cell lung cancer.

CDR3 loop: CASSSTGIPYEQYF. The CDR3, as DNA: TGTGCCAGCAGCTCCACAGGGATCCCCTACGAGCAGTACTTC. The chain carries TRBV6-5 and TRBJ2-7; a possible D gene is TRBD1 (6 bases). This CDR3 comprises 14 residues. V was cut by 6 bases and J by 2 bases, with 14 bases left in between. The germline V gene encodes CDR1 MNHEY and CDR2 SVGAGI.